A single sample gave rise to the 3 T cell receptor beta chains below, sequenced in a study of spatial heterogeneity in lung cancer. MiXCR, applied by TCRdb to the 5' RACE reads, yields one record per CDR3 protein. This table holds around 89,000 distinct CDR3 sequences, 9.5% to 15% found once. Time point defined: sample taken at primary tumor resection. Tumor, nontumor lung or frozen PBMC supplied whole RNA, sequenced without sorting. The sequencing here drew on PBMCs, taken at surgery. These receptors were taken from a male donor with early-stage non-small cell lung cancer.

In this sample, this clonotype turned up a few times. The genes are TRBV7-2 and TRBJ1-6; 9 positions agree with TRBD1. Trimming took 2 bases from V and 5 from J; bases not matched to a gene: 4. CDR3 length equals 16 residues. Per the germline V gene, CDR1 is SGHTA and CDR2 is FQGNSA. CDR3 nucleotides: TGTGCCAGCAGCTTATTTGGGACAGGGAATAATTCACCCCTCCACTTT. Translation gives CASSLFGTGNNSPLHF.

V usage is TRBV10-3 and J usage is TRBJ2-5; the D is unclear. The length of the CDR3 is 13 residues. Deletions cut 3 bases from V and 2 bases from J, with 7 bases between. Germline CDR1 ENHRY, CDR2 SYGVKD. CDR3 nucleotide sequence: TGTGCCATCAGTGAAGGCAGGCAAGAGACCCAGTACTTC. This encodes CAISEGRQETQYF.

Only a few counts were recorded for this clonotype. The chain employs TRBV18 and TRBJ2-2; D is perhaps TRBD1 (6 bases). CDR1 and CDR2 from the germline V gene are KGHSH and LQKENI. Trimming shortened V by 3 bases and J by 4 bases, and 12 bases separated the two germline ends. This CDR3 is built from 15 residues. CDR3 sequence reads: CASSPRDIPTGELFF. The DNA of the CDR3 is TGTGCCAGCTCACCCCGGGACATTCCCACCGGGGAGCTGTTTTTT.